These T cell receptor beta chains were read from a single sample in a study of T cell responses to AZD1222 COVID-19 vaccine. The table came from immunoSEQ multiplex PCR; TCRdb's copy has only in-frame clones and leaves some out. The sample has approximately 140,000 clones; approximately 90% are singletons. The sequencing here drew on peripheral blood, taken on day 0 of AZD1222 vaccination. These receptors were taken from an adult in good health. CDR3s include the opening cysteine and the closing phenylalanine or tryptophan. A D gene is named only where the DNA matches it firmly. Clone size appears in some rows only: once, few, many, or a class for an expanded clone.

d_gene: NA; abundance: NA; j_gene: TRBJ1-2; v_gene: TRBV11-3; CDR3aa: CASSSDSGTLGGSNYGYTF; CDR3nt: TGTGCCAGCAGCTCGGATTCCGGGACACTCGGCGGGTCTAACTATGGCTACACCTTC
d_gene: TRBD1; abundance: NA; j_gene: TRBJ1-2; v_gene: TRBV5-1; CDR3aa: CASSLGQGFNGYTF; CDR3nt: TGCGCCAGCAGCTTGGGACAGGGTTTTAATGGCTACACCTTC
d_gene: TRBD2; abundance: NA; j_gene: TRBJ2-2; v_gene: TRBV10-2; CDR3aa: CASSEAGTSGTELFF; CDR3nt: TGCGCCAGCAGTGAGGCTGGCACTAGCGGTACGGAGCTGTTTTTT
d_gene: NA; abundance: NA; j_gene: TRBJ2-2; v_gene: TRBV5-1; CDR3aa: CASSLAGPNTGELFF; CDR3nt: TGCGCCAGCAGCTTGGCAGGCCCGAACACCGGGGAGCTGTTTTTT
d_gene: NA; abundance: NA; j_gene: TRBJ2-3; v_gene: TRBV30; CDR3aa: CAWSGAGLTDTQYF; CDR3nt: TGTGCCTGGAGTGGAGCAGGGCTCACAGATACGCAGTATTTT
d_gene: NA; abundance: NA; j_gene: TRBJ1-5; v_gene: TRBV7-9; CDR3aa: CASSSQGTSQPQHF; CDR3nt: TGTGCCAGCAGCTCTCAGGGGACAAGTCAGCCCCAGCATTTT
d_gene: NA; abundance: NA; j_gene: TRBJ1-4; v_gene: TRBV5-1; CDR3aa: CASSLVTGAGEKLFF; CDR3nt: TGCGCCAGCAGCTTGGTGACTGGAGCAGGTGAAAAACTGTTTTTT
d_gene: NA; abundance: NA; j_gene: TRBJ1-2; v_gene: TRBV2; CDR3aa: CASSEGGYTF; CDR3nt: TGTGCCAGCAGTGAGGGGGGCTACACCTTC
d_gene: TRBD1; abundance: NA; j_gene: TRBJ1-3; v_gene: TRBV7-2; CDR3aa: CASSLGQGYRGPIYF; CDR3nt: TGTGCCAGCAGCTTAGGACAGGGTTATAGGGGCCCCATATATTTT
d_gene: TRBD2; abundance: NA; j_gene: TRBJ2-4; v_gene: TRBV5-6; CDR3aa: CASSPLGLAAKNIQYF; CDR3nt: TGTGCCAGCAGCCCACTGGGACTAGCGGCCAAAAACATTCAGTACTTC
d_gene: TRBD2; abundance: NA; j_gene: TRBJ2-1; v_gene: TRBV5-1; CDR3aa: CASSLLAASSYNEQFF; CDR3nt: TGCGCCAGCAGCTTACTAGCGGCAAGCTCCTACAATGAGCAGTTCTTC
d_gene: TRBD1; abundance: once; j_gene: TRBJ2-7; v_gene: TRBV27; CDR3aa: CASSSGTGSEQYF; CDR3nt: TGTGCCAGCAGTTCGGGGACAGGGTCCGAGCAGTACTTC
d_gene: NA; abundance: once; j_gene: TRBJ2-6; v_gene: TRBV18; CDR3aa: CASSPLHSGANVLTF; CDR3nt: TGTGCCAGCTCACCACTGCACTCTGGGGCCAACGTCCTGACTTTC
d_gene: TRBD2; abundance: NA; j_gene: TRBJ2-1; v_gene: TRBV7-3; CDR3aa: CASSLGGRDEQFF; CDR3nt: TGTGCCAGCAGCTTAGGTGGGAGGGATGAGCAGTTCTTC
d_gene: NA; abundance: NA; j_gene: TRBJ1-4; v_gene: TRBV6-4; CDR3aa: CASSGGRLDEKLFF; CDR3nt: TGTGCCAGCAGTGGGGGTAGATTGGATGAAAAACTGTTTTTT
d_gene: NA; abundance: NA; j_gene: TRBJ1-2; v_gene: TRBV12-3/TRBV12-4; CDR3aa: CASSYRPYYGYTF; CDR3nt: TGTGCCAGCAGTTATAGACCTTACTATGGCTACACCTTC
d_gene: NA; abundance: NA; j_gene: TRBJ1-2; v_gene: TRBV12-5; CDR3aa: CASGSSVPDGDYTF; CDR3nt: TGTGCTAGTGGTTCCTCAGTGCCCGACGGGGACTACACCTTC
d_gene: NA; abundance: NA; j_gene: TRBJ1-1; v_gene: TRBV30; CDR3aa: CAWSPQEAFF; CDR3nt: TGTGCCTGGAGTCCACAAGAAGCTTTCTTT
d_gene: TRBD1; abundance: NA; j_gene: TRBJ1-5; v_gene: TRBV7-9; CDR3aa: CASSLGGGYLGDQPQHF; CDR3nt: TGTGCCAGCAGCTTGGGAGGGGGCTATCTTGGCGATCAGCCCCAGCATTTT
d_gene: TRBD1; abundance: NA; j_gene: TRBJ1-2; v_gene: TRBV19; CDR3aa: CASSRQGAQFYGYTF; CDR3nt: TGTGCCAGTAGTCGCCAGGGGGCTCAATTCTATGGCTACACCTTC
d_gene: NA; abundance: NA; j_gene: TRBJ2-6; v_gene: TRBV9; CDR3aa: CASNGVSSGANVLTF; CDR3nt: TGTGCCAGCAACGGGGTATCTTCTGGGGCCAACGTCCTGACTTTC
d_gene: NA; abundance: NA; j_gene: TRBJ2-3; v_gene: TRBV6-2/TRBV6-3; CDR3aa: CASSSIGATQYF; CDR3nt: TGTGCCAGCAGCTCGATAGGGGCTACGCAGTATTTT
d_gene: NA; abundance: NA; j_gene: TRBJ2-2; v_gene: TRBV28; CDR3aa: CASTPYGTETGELFF; CDR3nt: TGTGCCAGCACTCCTTATGGTACGGAGACCGGGGAGCTGTTTTTT
d_gene: NA; abundance: NA; j_gene: TRBJ2-7; v_gene: TRBV6-1; CDR3aa: CASSEQAGPYEQYF; CDR3nt: TGTGCCAGCAGTGAACAGGCAGGGCCCTACGAGCAGTACTTC
d_gene: NA; abundance: NA; j_gene: TRBJ1-6; v_gene: TRBV7-2; CDR3aa: CASSSLNGGYSPLHF; CDR3nt: TGTGCCAGCAGCTCACTAAACGGCGGGTATTCACCCCTCCACTTT
d_gene: TRBD2; abundance: NA; j_gene: TRBJ2-5; v_gene: TRBV9; CDR3aa: CASSVDPSGQFGTQYF; CDR3nt: TGTGCCAGCAGCGTAGACCCTAGCGGGCAATTCGGGACCCAGTACTTC
d_gene: NA; abundance: NA; j_gene: TRBJ1-1; v_gene: TRBV4-2; CDR3aa: CASSRESRDEAFF; CDR3nt: TGTGCCAGCAGCCGAGAGTCCCGCGATGAAGCTTTCTTT
d_gene: NA; abundance: NA; j_gene: TRBJ2-3; v_gene: TRBV5-1; CDR3aa: CASSLEWRVGGTQYF; CDR3nt: TGCGCCAGCAGCTTGGAATGGCGGGTTGGGGGTACGCAGTATTTT
d_gene: NA; abundance: NA; j_gene: TRBJ2-7; v_gene: TRBV4-2; CDR3aa: CASSQVSVTAIYEQYF; CDR3nt: TGTGCCAGCAGCCAAGTTTCTGTGACAGCGATCTACGAGCAGTACTTC
d_gene: TRBD2; abundance: NA; j_gene: TRBJ2-1; v_gene: TRBV20-1; CDR3aa: CSASFSGSSYNEQFF; CDR3nt: TGCAGTGCTAGTTTTAGCGGGAGCTCCTACAATGAGCAGTTCTTC
d_gene: TRBD1; abundance: NA; j_gene: TRBJ1-5; v_gene: TRBV5-4; CDR3aa: CASSIGGIPNQPQHF; CDR3nt: TGTGCCAGCAGCATAGGGGGCATCCCCAATCAGCCCCAGCATTTT
d_gene: NA; abundance: NA; j_gene: TRBJ2-2; v_gene: TRBV7-6; CDR3aa: CASSFIVGGAKPGELFF; CDR3nt: TGTGCCAGCAGCTTTATAGTGGGGGGAGCGAAGCCCGGGGAGCTGTTTTTT
d_gene: TRBD1; abundance: NA; j_gene: TRBJ2-1; v_gene: TRBV5-4; CDR3aa: CASQMGTGDPNEQFF; CDR3nt: TGTGCCAGCCAAATGGGGACAGGAGACCCCAATGAGCAGTTCTTC
d_gene: NA; abundance: NA; j_gene: TRBJ2-3; v_gene: TRBV6-1; CDR3aa: CASSELPGGREFDTQYF; CDR3nt: TGTGCCAGCAGTGAACTGCCCGGGGGGCGGGAGTTCGATACGCAGTATTTT
d_gene: NA; abundance: NA; j_gene: TRBJ1-2; v_gene: TRBV20-1; CDR3aa: CSALPGGYTF; CDR3nt: TGCAGTGCTCTCCCCGGTGGCTACACCTTC
d_gene: NA; abundance: NA; j_gene: TRBJ2-1; v_gene: TRBV11-3; CDR3aa: CASSLGVRQYNEQFF; CDR3nt: TGTGCCAGCAGCTTAGGTGTGCGCCAGTACAATGAGCAGTTCTTC
d_gene: NA; abundance: NA; j_gene: TRBJ2-7; v_gene: TRBV28; CDR3aa: CASMYRREQYF; CDR3nt: TGTGCCAGCATGTACCGTCGAGAGCAGTACTTC
d_gene: NA; abundance: once; j_gene: TRBJ1-5; v_gene: TRBV4-3; CDR3aa: CASSQDSGTQPQHF; CDR3nt: TGCGCCAGCAGCCAAGATTCAGGTACTCAGCCCCAGCATTTT
d_gene: NA; abundance: NA; j_gene: TRBJ2-7; v_gene: TRBV27; CDR3aa: CASSLRGSYEQYF; CDR3nt: TGTGCCAGCAGTTTAAGGGGGTCCTACGAGCAGTACTTC
d_gene: NA; abundance: NA; j_gene: TRBJ1-6; v_gene: TRBV6-4; CDR3aa: CASSDGPSENSPLHF; CDR3nt: TGTGCCAGCAGTGACGGGCCGTCTGAAAATTCACCCCTCCACTTT
d_gene: NA; abundance: NA; j_gene: TRBJ1-2; v_gene: TRBV3-1/TRBV3-2; CDR3aa: CASSQVGNLYTF; CDR3nt: TGTGCCAGCAGCCAAGTGGGCAACCTCTACACCTTC
d_gene: TRBD1; abundance: NA; j_gene: TRBJ1-1; v_gene: TRBV7-9; CDR3aa: CASSFAGQPNTEAFF; CDR3nt: TGTGCCAGCAGCTTTGCGGGACAGCCAAACACTGAAGCTTTCTTT
d_gene: NA; abundance: NA; j_gene: TRBJ1-2; v_gene: TRBV11-2; CDR3aa: CASSSPGRQANYGYTF; CDR3nt: TGTGCCAGCAGCTCCCCTGGACGGCAAGCTAACTATGGCTACACCTTC
d_gene: TRBD1; abundance: NA; j_gene: TRBJ1-2; v_gene: TRBV28; CDR3aa: CASSRHGQGGGYTF; CDR3nt: TGTGCCAGCAGTCGGCACGGACAGGGAGGTGGCTACACCTTC
d_gene: NA; abundance: NA; j_gene: TRBJ2-3; v_gene: TRBV18; CDR3aa: CASSPRAKDTQYF; CDR3nt: TGTGCCAGCTCACCACGGGCCAAAGATACGCAGTATTTT
d_gene: NA; abundance: NA; j_gene: TRBJ1-5; v_gene: TRBV12-3/TRBV12-4; CDR3aa: CASSSSMNQPQHF; CDR3nt: TGTGCCAGCAGTTCCTCAATGAATCAGCCCCAGCATTTT
d_gene: TRBD1; abundance: once; j_gene: TRBJ1-5; v_gene: TRBV28; CDR3aa: CASRDRGRDQPQHF; CDR3nt: TGTGCCAGCAGAGACAGGGGGCGCGACCAGCCCCAGCATTTT
d_gene: NA; abundance: once; j_gene: TRBJ1-5; v_gene: TRBV28; CDR3aa: CASITFRGFNQPQHF; CDR3nt: TGTGCCAGCATTACCTTTCGGGGGTTTAATCAGCCCCAGCATTTT
d_gene: TRBD1; abundance: NA; j_gene: TRBJ1-4; v_gene: TRBV5-6; CDR3aa: CASSSTGGAGEKLFF; CDR3nt: TGTGCCAGCAGCTCCACAGGGGGCGCCGGTGAAAAACTGTTTTTT
d_gene: NA; abundance: NA; j_gene: TRBJ2-1; v_gene: TRBV3-1/TRBV3-2; CDR3aa: CASSQDGYYNEQFF; CDR3nt: TGTGCCAGCAGCCAAGATGGATACTACAATGAGCAGTTCTTC
d_gene: NA; abundance: NA; j_gene: TRBJ2-2; v_gene: TRBV11-3; CDR3aa: CASSTPWGDHTGELFF; CDR3nt: TGTGCCAGCAGCACACCCTGGGGGGATCACACCGGGGAGCTGTTTTTT
d_gene: NA; abundance: NA; j_gene: TRBJ2-7; v_gene: TRBV4-2; CDR3aa: CASSQGVTYEQYF; CDR3nt: TGTGCCAGCAGCCAGGGGGTGACCTACGAGCAGTACTTC
d_gene: TRBD1; abundance: once; j_gene: TRBJ2-1; v_gene: TRBV29-1; CDR3aa: CSAVEPGQGSYNEQFF; CDR3nt: TGCAGCGCGGTCGAACCGGGACAGGGTTCCTACAATGAGCAGTTCTTC
d_gene: NA; abundance: NA; j_gene: TRBJ1-5; v_gene: TRBV28; CDR3aa: CASSFVRDDQPQHF; CDR3nt: TGTGCCAGCAGTTTTGTCAGGGATGACCAGCCCCAGCATTTT
d_gene: NA; abundance: NA; j_gene: TRBJ1-5; v_gene: TRBV28; CDR3aa: CASREAEYGSNQPQHF; CDR3nt: TGTGCCAGCAGGGAAGCGGAGTACGGAAGCAATCAGCCCCAGCATTTT